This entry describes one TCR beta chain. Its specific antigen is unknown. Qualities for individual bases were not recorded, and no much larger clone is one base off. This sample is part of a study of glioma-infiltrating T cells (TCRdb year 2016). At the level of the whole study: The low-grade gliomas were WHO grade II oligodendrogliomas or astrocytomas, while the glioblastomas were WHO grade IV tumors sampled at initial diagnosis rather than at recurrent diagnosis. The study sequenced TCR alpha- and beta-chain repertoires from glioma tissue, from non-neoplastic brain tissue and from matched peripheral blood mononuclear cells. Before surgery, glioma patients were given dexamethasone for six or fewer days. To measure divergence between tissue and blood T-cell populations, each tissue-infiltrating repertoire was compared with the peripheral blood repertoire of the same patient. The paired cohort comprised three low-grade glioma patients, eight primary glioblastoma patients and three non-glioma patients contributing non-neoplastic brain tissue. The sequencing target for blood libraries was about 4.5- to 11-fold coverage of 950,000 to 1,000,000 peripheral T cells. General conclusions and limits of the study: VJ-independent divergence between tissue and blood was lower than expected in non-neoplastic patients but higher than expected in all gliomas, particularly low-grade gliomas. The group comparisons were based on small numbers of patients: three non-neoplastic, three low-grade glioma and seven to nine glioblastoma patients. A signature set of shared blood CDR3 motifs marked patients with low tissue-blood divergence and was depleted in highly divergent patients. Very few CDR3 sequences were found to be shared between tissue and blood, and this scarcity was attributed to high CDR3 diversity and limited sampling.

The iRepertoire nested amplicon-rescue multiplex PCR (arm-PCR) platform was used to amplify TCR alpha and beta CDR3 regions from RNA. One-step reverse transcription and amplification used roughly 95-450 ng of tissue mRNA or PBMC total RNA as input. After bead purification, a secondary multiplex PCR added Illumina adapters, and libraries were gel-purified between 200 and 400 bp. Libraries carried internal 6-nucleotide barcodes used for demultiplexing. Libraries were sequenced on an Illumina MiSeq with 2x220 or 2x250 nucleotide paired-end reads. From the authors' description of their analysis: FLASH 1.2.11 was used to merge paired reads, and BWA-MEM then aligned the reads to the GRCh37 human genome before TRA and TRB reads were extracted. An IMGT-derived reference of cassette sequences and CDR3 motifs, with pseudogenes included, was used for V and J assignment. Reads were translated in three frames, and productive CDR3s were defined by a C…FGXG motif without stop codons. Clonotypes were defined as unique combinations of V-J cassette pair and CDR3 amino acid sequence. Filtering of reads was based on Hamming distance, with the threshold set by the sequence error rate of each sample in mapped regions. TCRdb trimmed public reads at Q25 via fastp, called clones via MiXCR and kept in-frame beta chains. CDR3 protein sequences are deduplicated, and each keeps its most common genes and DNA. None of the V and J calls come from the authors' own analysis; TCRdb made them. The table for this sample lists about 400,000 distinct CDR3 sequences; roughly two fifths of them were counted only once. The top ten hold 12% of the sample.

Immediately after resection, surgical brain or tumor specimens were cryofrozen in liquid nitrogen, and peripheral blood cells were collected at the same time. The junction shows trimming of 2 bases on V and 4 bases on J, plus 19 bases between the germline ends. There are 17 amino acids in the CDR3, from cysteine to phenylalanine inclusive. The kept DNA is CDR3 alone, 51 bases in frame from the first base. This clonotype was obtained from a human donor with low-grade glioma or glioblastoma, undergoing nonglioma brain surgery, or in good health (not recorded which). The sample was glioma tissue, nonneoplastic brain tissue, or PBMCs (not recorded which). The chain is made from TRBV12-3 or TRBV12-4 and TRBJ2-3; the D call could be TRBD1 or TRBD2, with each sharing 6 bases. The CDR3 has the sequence CASSLLSWGAHADTQYF. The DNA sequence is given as TGTGCCAGCAGTTTACTTAGTTGGGGGGCGCATGCAGATACGCAGTATTTT.